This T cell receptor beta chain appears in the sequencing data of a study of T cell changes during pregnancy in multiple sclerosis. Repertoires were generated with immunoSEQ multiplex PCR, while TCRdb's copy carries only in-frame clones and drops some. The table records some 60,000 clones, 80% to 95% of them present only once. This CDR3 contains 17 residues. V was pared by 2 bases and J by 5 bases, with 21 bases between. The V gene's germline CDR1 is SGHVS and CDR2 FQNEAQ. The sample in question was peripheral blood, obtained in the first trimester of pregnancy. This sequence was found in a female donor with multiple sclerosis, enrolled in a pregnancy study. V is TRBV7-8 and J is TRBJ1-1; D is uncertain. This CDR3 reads CASSLTGTVGVGTEAFF. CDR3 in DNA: TGTGCCAGCAGCTTAACTGGAACAGTCGGGGTAGGGACTGAAGCTTTCTTT. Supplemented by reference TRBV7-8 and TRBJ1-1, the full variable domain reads GAGVSQSPRYKVAKRGQDVALRCDPISGHVSLFWYQQALGQGPEFLTYFQNEAQLDKSGLPSDRFFAERPEGSVSTLKIQRTQQEDSAVYLCASSLTGTVGVGTEAFFGQGTRLTVV.